This T cell receptor (beta chain) comes out of a study of STAT5B mutations in CD4+ large granular lymphocyte leukemia. Per germline, CDR1 MRHNA and CDR2 SNTAGT. This CDR3 has 16 amino acids. The J segment lost 2 bases and the V segment lost 6 bases, leaving 12 bases of the junction unmatched. This clone was recorded once. Profiled with immunoSEQ multiplex PCR; TCRdb holds only in-frame clones, not every one. The sample holds about 30,000 clones; 70% to 90% are singletons and the top ten take 3.4%. Sequencing was performed on CD4+ T cells from blood buffy coats. The V call is TRBV6-4, the J call TRBJ2-7, with 8 bases identical to TRBD2. The TCR originated in a human donor in good health. The CDR3: CASRAPGCGRPYEQYF. The DNA for the CDR3 is TGTGCCAGCAGGGCCCCTGGGTGCGGGAGGCCCTACGAGCAGTACTTC.